The sequence of this T cell receptor (beta chain) was determined in a study of T cell clones after liver transplantation (dated by TCRdb to about 2019). Notes on the research overall: ITN030ST, the source of the samples, was a randomized trial that attempted immunosuppression withdrawal within 2 years of liver transplantation. Tolerance meant complete immunosuppression withdrawal for at least one year without liver enzymes rising beyond twice the upper limit of normal. Blood samples were collected pre-transplant, pre-randomization before withdrawal, and post-randomization after either complete withdrawal or failed withdrawal. Donor-reactive T cell clones were identified using TCRbeta sequencing after a pre-transplant mixed lymphocyte reaction and were then followed in post-transplant blood. Of the eight recipients, a few were HCV-positive, while the remaining recipients had been transplanted for non-autoimmune, non-viral indications. Subjects received no induction therapy and standard immunosuppression until randomization at 12-24 months post-transplant. The study cohort included 8 liver transplant recipients, of whom 3 were classified as tolerant and 5 as non-tolerant. Third party-reactive TCRbeta sequences were also identified from pre-transplant MLRs to serve as an antigen-independent comparator for donor-reactive sequences.

Turning to this clone: Its recognized antigen is unknown. No much larger clonotype is one base removed from it; base qualities were not supplied.

Trimming removed 4 bases from V and 2 bases from J; the gene matches leave 11 bases unexplained. For CDR1 and CDR2, the germline V gene lists MDHEN and SYDVKM. The CDR3 contains 16 residues, cysteine and phenylalanine counted. Only the CDR3 portion is preserved as DNA: 48 bases, with reading frame beginning at the first base. The time point label of this sample denotes: pre-transplant. Thawed unstimulated PBMCs were stained for CD3, CD4 and CD8 and FACS-sorted into CD3+CD4+ and CD3+CD8+ populations. Randomization to immunosuppression withdrawal applied to every one of the 8 studied subjects. Genomic DNA was isolated with the Qiagen DNeasy Blood and Tissue Kit. On the study overall, not on this receptor specifically: Circulating donor-reactive CD4 TCRbeta sequences fell significantly post-transplant in most of the 8 subjects, irrespective of tolerance or HCV status. In a couple of subjects, low numbers of available donor cells limited the measurable donor-reactive repertoire. The conclusions were considered preliminary, being limited by small, heterogeneous patient numbers and non-standardized post-transplant time points. Because allograft tissue specimens were not available, migration of donor-reactive T cells into the graft, rather than deletion, may have occurred. Donor-reactive sequences declined more than third party-reactive ones, suggesting partial antigen-specific deletion unrelated to withdrawal success. After accounting for repertoire turnover, donor-reactive detection was significantly reduced in 7 of 8 subjects for CD4 and 8 of 8 for CD8.

Using immunoSEQ, frozen genomic DNA was subjected to high-throughput TCRbeta CDR3 sequencing, a process that included PCR amplification, mapping, bias correction and internal controls. The authors processed their data as follows. Productive rearrangements were kept, and unique TCRbeta sequences were defined by CDR3 nucleotide sequence plus V and J gene. Donor-reactive sequences required at least 5-fold expansion in CFSE-low cells versus unstimulated pre-transplant cells and at least 0.01% frequency. Per-subject minimum frequency thresholds, based on the lowest-template unstimulated sample, ensured at least 90% detection power. Jensen-Shannon divergence between the top 1000 TCRbeta sequences after and before transplant was used to measure repertoire turnover. Two-sided Fisher's exact tests were used to test for changes in the detection of donor-reactive sequences. Imported from immuneACCESS, the table was reduced by TCRdb to in-frame sequences with V and J called. These copies leave out some clones; in studies compared against another copy, an unresolved V gene accounts for under half, and the cause of the remainder is not known. Clone size and the V and J calls come from that table; the DNA yielded D and trimming. A total of about 74,000 clones appear in this sample, 80% of them only once. The top ten constitute about 0.63% of the sample.

Rearrangement joined TRBV28 to TRBJ2-7; 7 nucleotides in the junction match TRBD2. The source was CD4+ T cells from blood, collected before liver transplant. The source is a human donor who received a liver transplant. The CDR3 protein: CASSYEGRGPTYEQYF. The DNA reads TGTGCCAGCAGTTACGAGGGGAGGGGTCCGACCTACGAGCAGTACTTC. The entire variable domain, with the stretches around the CDR3 drawn from the reference TRBV28 and TRBJ2-7 proteins, is DVKVTQSSRYLVKRTGEKVFLECVQDMDHENMFWYRQDPGLGLRLIYFSYDVKMKEKGDIPEGYSVSREKKERFSLILESASTNQTSMYLCASSYEGRGPTYEQYFGPGTRLTVT.